These 23 T cell receptor beta chains originate from one sample sequenced in a study of a mutant IDH1 vaccine in newly diagnosed glioma. Sequencing was performed with immunoSEQ multiplex PCR; in TCRdb, only in-frame clones are kept and a portion is missing. The sample shows approximately 36,000 clones, roughly three quarters of them seen only once. Indicated time point: baseline, week 1 (first vaccination visit). Treatment defined: pre-vaccination baseline after standard-of-care therapy. The sequencing used PBMCs, collected from a glioma patient treated with radiotherapy, temozolomide or both. The receptors stem from a middle-aged man with glioma. Some clones in this sample may be carry-over from other donors' samples.

This clone appeared a single time. This chain uses TRBV5-5 with TRBJ2-7; D is possibly TRBD1 (6 bases). The germline CDR1 and CDR2 sequences are SGHKS and YYEKEE (reference sequence). Trimming cost V 0 bases and J 0 bases, with 19 bases left between them. The CDR3 spans 18 residues. CDR3 residues: CASSLAGAPYLNSYEQYF. The CDR3 coding sequence is TGTGCCAGCAGCTTGGCAGGGGCGCCCTACTTGAACTCCTACGAGCAGTACTTC.

This chain uses TRBV6-6 with TRBJ1-4, with unresolved D. CDR3 length equals 12 residues. V was shortened by 4 bases and J by 7 bases, with 7 bases between the two germline ends. CDR1 is MNHNY, CDR2 SVGAGI, per germline (reference sequence). The CDR3 DNA follows: TGTGCCAGCAGTTCGGCCCCTGAAAAACTGTTTTTT. This sequence encodes CASSSAPEKLFF.

The chain has TRBV10-3 and TRBJ2-6, with 9 bases matching TRBD1. The junction had 8 bases not matched to a gene; V was cut back by 3 bases and J by 2 bases. The CDR3 has 18 residues. Germline V gene sequence: CDR1 ENHRY, CDR2 SYGVKD. CDR3 coding DNA: TGTGCCATCAGTGATTGGGGACAGGGTAGCACTGGGGCCAACGTCCTGACTTTC. Translated, it gives CAISDWGQGSTGANVLTF.

CDR3 DNA sequence: TGTGCTAGCCCCAGTTGGCCTGGGGGCTACACCTTC. Translated, it gives CASPSWPGGYTF. This chain connects TRBV7-7 to TRBJ1-2, with D hard to call. CDR1 is SSHAT, CDR2 FNYEAQ, per germline (reference sequence). The CDR3 is 12 residues long. Based on the CDR3 plus reference TRBV7-7 and TRBJ1-2, the full variable domain is GAGVSQSPRYKVTKRGQDVTLRCDPISSHATLYWYQQALGQGPEFLTYFNYEAQPDKSGLPSDRFSAERPEGSISTLTIQRTEQRDSAMYRCASPSWPGGYTFGSGTRLTVV.

The CDR3, as DNA: TGTGCCTGGACCAGGAAAACGGGTGGCTACACCTTC. This sequence encodes CAWTRKTGGYTF. This chain connects TRBV30 to TRBJ1-2; no clear D. The V gene's germline CDR1 is GTSNPN and CDR2 SVGIG (reference sequence). Trimming cost V 4 bases and J 7 bases, with 13 bases left between them. CDR3 length: 12 residues.

The rearrangement links TRBV6-5 to TRBJ2-7; unclear D gene. CDR1 and CDR2 from the germline V gene are MNHEY and SVGAGI. The germline V and J ends were trimmed by 6 bases and 1 base, with 13 bases remaining between them. There are 14 residues in the CDR3. The DNA for the CDR3 is TGTGCCAGCAGCCGCCGTACAATATCCTACGAGCAGTACTTC. It encodes CASSRRTISYEQYF.

The rearrangement links TRBV19 to TRBJ2-3; 7 bases agree with TRBD1. Germline V gene lookup returns CDR1 LNHDA and CDR2 SQIVND (reference sequence). V shed 2 bases and J 2 bases; nucleotides not matched to a gene: 7. This CDR3 has 16 amino acids. CDR3 coding DNA: TGTGCCAGTAGTATAACTCGGGACAGCCTCACAGATACGCAGTATTTT. It yields the protein CASSITRDSLTDTQYF.

The chain recombines TRBV15 with TRBJ2-3; D is undetermined. Trimming took 0 bases from V and 0 from J, leaving 7 bases between them. The CDR3 runs to 15 residues. Per germline, CDR1 LNHNV and CDR2 YYDKDF (reference sequence). CDR3 DNA: TGTGCCACCAGCAGAGACGGTACTAGCACAGATACGCAGTATTTT. Translating it yields CATSRDGTSTDTQYF.

The chain employs TRBV19 and TRBJ2-5; TRBD2 matches 15 bases. After removal of 8 bases from V and 4 bases from J, the junction contained 5 bases not matched to a gene. This CDR3 region has 15 residues. Germline V gene data show CDR1 as LNHDA and CDR2 as SQIVND (reference sequence). The DNA of the CDR3 is TGTGCCAGTGGCGGACTAGCGGGGGGGTCAGAGACCCAGTACTTC. Translation: CASGGLAGGSETQYF.

This chain connects TRBV11-1 to TRBJ1-6; 8 bases line up with TRBD1. CDR3 length: 14 amino acids. Looked up from germline, CDR1 is SGHAT and CDR2 is FQDESV (reference sequence). With 5 bases clipped from V and 5 bases from J, the junction kept 2 bases outside the gene matches. The chain's CDR3 is CASSRTGNNSPLHF. CDR3 coding DNA: TGTGCCAGCAGCCGGACAGGGAATAATTCACCCCTCCACTTT.

V gene TRBV30 combines with J gene TRBJ1-3, with D perhaps TRBD1 (6 bases). V was cut by 4 bases and J by 4 bases, with 20 bases left in between. The CDR3 spans 16 residues. Germline CDR1 is GTSNPN and CDR2 is SVGIG (reference sequence). CDR3 loop: CAWIWHEQGAGNTIYF. In nucleotides, the CDR3 is TGTGCCTGGATCTGGCACGAACAGGGAGCCGGAAACACCATATATTTT.

This sequence joins TRBV29-1 and TRBJ2-7, with 11 bases lining up with TRBD2. CDR3 size: 13 residues. CDR1 and CDR2 (germline): SQVTM, ANQGSEA. The V and J ends lost 5 bases and 4 bases, in that order; junction bases with no gene match: 4. The DNA for the CDR3 is TGCAGCGTTTTAGCGGGGGGGCAATACGAGCAGTACTTC. Translating it yields CSVLAGGQYEQYF.

This chain connects TRBV30 to TRBJ1-4; 10 bases fit TRBD1. With V trimmed by 4 bases and J by 6 bases, 5 bases remained unmatched. The germline CDR1 and CDR2 sequences are GTSNPN and SVGIG (reference sequence). This CDR3 has 14 amino acids. The CDR3 region is CAWTAGTGDEKLFF. The CDR3 DNA follows: TGTGCCTGGACCGCCGGGACAGGGGATGAAAAACTGTTTTTT.

About this clone: Mismatch with germline at one junction end may stem from a read error. Other DNA sequences in the sample encode the same CDR3. The chain uses TRBV10-3 and TRBJ1-3; D gene ambiguous. The V gene's germline CDR1 is ENHRY and CDR2 SYGVKD. This CDR3 comprises 15 residues. This chain's CDR3 is CAIRPEVPPGNTIYF. CDR3 DNA: TGCGCCATCAGGCCGGAGGTACCCCCCGGAAACACCATATATTTT.

CDR3 protein: CAWSVRQHNQPQHF. The CDR3 region has the DNA TGTGCCTGGAGTGTACGACAACATAATCAGCCCCAGCATTTT. This chain links TRBV30 with TRBJ1-5; D remains unclear. V shed 0 bases and J shed 4 bases, with 10 bases lying between them. Per the germline V gene, CDR1 is GTSNPN and CDR2 is SVGIG (reference sequence). CDR3 length: 14 residues.

The chain combines TRBV2 with TRBJ1-5, with 10 bases fitting TRBD1. The CDR3 is 15 residues long. From germline, CDR1 is SNHLY and CDR2 FYNNEI. V shed 2 bases and J 4 bases; nucleotides not matched to a gene: 2. The CDR3 sequence: CASSEWGQGNQPQHF. The CDR3 bases are TGTGCCAGCAGTGAATGGGGACAGGGGAATCAGCCCCAGCATTTT.

CDR3 bases: TGTGCCTGGAGTGTACGGAGGTACAATGAGCAGTTCTTC. It encodes CAWSVRRYNEQFF. The J gene is TRBJ2-1, the V gene TRBV30; possible D gene TRBD2, 5 bases. The CDR3 sequence is 13 residues long. V lost 0 bases and J 4 bases, leaving 7 bases between the germline ends. Germline V gene lookup returns CDR1 GTSNPN and CDR2 SVGIG (reference sequence).

This clone was counted only a few times. The V and J genes are TRBV5-4 and TRBJ1-1, with D uncertain. Germline loops: CDR1 SGHNT, CDR2 YYREEE (reference sequence). Deletions cut 2 bases from V and 8 bases from J, with 13 bases between. CDR3 length: 13 residues. The CDR3 here is CASSFSTGGEAFF. The CDR3 nucleotides are TGTGCCAGCAGCTTCTCGACGGGTGGGGAAGCTTTCTTT.

This clone was seen a few times. This rearrangement joins TRBV10-3 to TRBJ1-1, with 7 nucleotides matching TRBD1. CDR3 length equals 14 residues. Germline values: CDR1 ENHRY, CDR2 SYGVKD. With V trimmed by 10 bases and J by 1 base, 9 bases remained unmatched. The CDR3 DNA follows: TGTGCCACCAAATCGGGACAGCAGAACACTGAAGCTTTCTTT. Protein product: CATKSGQQNTEAFF.

This chain links TRBV6-6 with TRBJ1-5, with D possibly being TRBD1 (6 bases). The germline V gene encodes CDR1 MNHNY and CDR2 SVGAGI (reference sequence). Trimming pared 2 bases from V and 1 base from J, leaving 12 bases between. The CDR3 has 16 amino acids. CDR3 nucleotides: TGTGCCAGCAGTTACCCCGACAGGATCAGCAATCAGCCCCAGCATTTT. Translated: CASSYPDRISNQPQHF.

This clone occurred once. This chain joins TRBV6-4 and TRBJ2-1, with D unresolved. CDR3 length: 11 amino acids. Germline V gives CDR1 MRHNA, CDR2 SNTAGT. Deletions cut 6 bases from V and 6 bases from J, with 6 bases between. For the CDR3, the DNA is TGTGCCAGCAGGTGGAGCAATGAGCAGTTCTTC. Amino acid sequence: CASRWSNEQFF.

The gene calls are TRBV5-4 and TRBJ2-2; 10 positions agree with TRBD1. The CDR3 has 17 residues. Germline CDR1 is SGHNT and CDR2 is YYREEE (reference sequence). The J segment lost 3 bases and the V segment lost 4 bases, leaving 9 bases of the junction unmatched. CDR3 nucleotides: TGTGCCAGCAGCCCCGCGGTTGGGACAGGGGACACCGGGGAGCTGTTTTTT. This sequence encodes CASSPAVGTGDTGELFF.

This clone was seen a handful of times. The J gene is TRBJ1-1, the V gene TRBV5-6; possible D gene TRBD1, 5 bases. The CDR3 sequence is 15 residues long. The germline gives CDR1 SGHDT, CDR2 YYEEEE. The V end lost 2 bases, the J end lost 5 bases, and 16 bases lay between the germline ends. CDR3 DNA: TGTGCCAGCAGCTTTATGAACCGGGAGGGGACTGAAGCTTTCTTT. Amino acid sequence: CASSFMNREGTEAFF.